Shown below are 22 T cell receptor beta chains from a single sample sequenced in a study of tumor-infiltrating lymphocytes in primary liver carcinoma. The study extracted blood RNA from unsorted whole blood and also extracted germline DNA. The input was 450 to 500 ng total RNA; TCR beta cDNA was made from it with a constant-region primer. What produced the TCR beta libraries was three nested multiplex PCR rounds using slightly modified ARM-PCR. The first two PCR rounds, approximately 10 cycles each, used TRBV1-TRBV30 forward primers and a C-beta reverse primer. TCRdb recomputed calls from the multiplex PCR reads with MiXCR, one row per CDR3 protein. The sample has 310,000 or so distinct CDR3 sequences, 50% to 60% seen once. Sequenced input: peripheral blood. These receptors originate from a woman younger than 45 with primary liver carcinoma and hepatitis B virus infection.

This clonotype was recorded a few times. The CDR3 nucleotides read TGTGCCAGCAGCCCCTTCAAAAACATTCAGTACTTC. Translating gives CASSPFKNIQYF. The chain recombines TRBV6-6 with TRBJ2-4; D unclear. This CDR3 spans 12 amino acids. V was shortened by 6 bases and J by 3 bases, with 6 bases between the two germline ends. Germline V gives CDR1 MNHNY, CDR2 SVGAGI (reference sequence).

The V call is TRBV28, the J call TRBJ2-7; 9 bases match TRBD2. V gave up 2 bases and J gave up 3 bases; unmatched junction bases: 2. The CDR3 extends over 14 amino acids. In germline, CDR1 is MDHEN, CDR2 SYDVKM. CDR3 nucleotides: TGTGCCAGCAGTTTAGCGGGAGGGAACTACGAGCAGTACTTC. This encodes CASSLAGGNYEQYF.

Note on this clonotype: One end of the junction varies from germline; a read error may be responsible. The V gene is TRBV6-2 or TRBV6-3, the J gene TRBJ2-7; 9 nucleotides line up with TRBD1. Per the germline V gene, CDR1 is MNHEY and CDR2 is SVGEGT. CDR3 length: 15 amino acids. The CDR3 DNA sequence: TGTGCCTGCAGTTATCCCGGGACAGGGACGTACGAGCAGTACTTC. Amino acid sequence: CACSYPGTGTYEQYF.

This clonotype was recorded once. V and J are TRBV7-9 and TRBJ2-3; no reliable D call. Trimming took 4 bases from V and 4 from J, leaving 6 bases between them. The CDR3 contains 12 residues. Germline V gives CDR1 SEHNR, CDR2 FQNEAQ (reference sequence). The CDR3 sequence: CASSSFSDTQYF. The CDR3 bases are TGTGCCAGCAGCTCTTTTTCAGATACGCAGTATTTT. Complete variable domain (other parts from reference TRBV7-9 and TRBJ2-3): DTGVSQNPRHKITKRGQNVTFRCDPISEHNRLYWYRQTLGQGPEFLTYFQNEAQLEKSRLLSDRFSAERPKGSFSTLEIQRTEQGDSAMYLCASSSFSDTQYFGPGTRLTVL.

The V gene is TRBV9, the J gene TRBJ2-1, with 10 bases lining up with TRBD2. The V and J ends lost 3 bases and 13 bases, in that order; junction bases with no gene match: 7. This CDR3 is built from 13 residues. Per the germline V gene, CDR1 is SGDLS and CDR2 is YYNGEE. The CDR3 DNA reads TGTGCCAGCAGCGAGGCCGGGACTAGCGATCAGTTCTTC. Translated: CASSEAGTSDQFF.

Remarks on this clonotype: At one end the junction does not follow the germline gene, possibly because of a read error. V is TRBV11-2 and J is TRBJ2-2; 8 positions match TRBD2. Germline V gene lookup returns CDR1 SGHAT and CDR2 FQNNGV. This CDR3 has 16 amino acids. In DNA, the CDR3 is TGTGCCAGCAGCTTAGAGGGTAGCGGGATCGGCGGGGAGCTGTCTTTT. Protein sequence: CASSLEGSGIGGELSF.

Regarding this clonotype: An end of the junction differs from the germline gene, which may be a read error. The CDR3 bases are TGTGACAGCATCCAAGATCGAGGGAACCAAGAGACCCAGTACTTC. It is translated as CDSIQDRGNQETQYF. The genes are TRBV4-2 and TRBJ2-5, with D possibly being TRBD2 (5 bases). CDR1 LGHNA and CDR2 YNFKEQ come from the germline V gene. The CDR3 length is 15 residues.

The genes are TRBV6-2 or TRBV6-3 and TRBJ2-1; TRBD2 agrees at 10 bases. CDR1 is MNHEY and CDR2 is SVGEGT in the germline V gene. The CDR3 has 15 amino acids. The V gene end was trimmed by 2 bases and the J gene end by 8 bases; junction bases not matched to a gene: 6. Here the CDR3 DNA reads TGTGCCAGCAGTTACCAAGCGGGAGGGGGGTATGAGCAGTTCTTC. Amino acid sequence: CASSYQAGGGYEQFF.

This clonotype appeared a few times. The chain carries TRBV7-8 and TRBJ2-1, with D perhaps given as TRBD1 or TRBD2 (5 bases each). V was shortened by 5 bases and J by 2 bases, with 16 bases between the two germline ends. CDR1 is SGHVS, CDR2 FQNEAQ, per germline. This CDR3 contains 16 residues. The CDR3, as DNA: TGTGCCAGCAGCCCTAACGTTTGGGGGACCTACAATGAGCAGTTCTTC. Translated: CASSPNVWGTYNEQFF.

As concerns this clonotype: A much larger clone is a single base away; this may be a read error. This rearrangement joins TRBV12-3 or TRBV12-4 to TRBJ1-4; D gene uncertain. The CDR3 has 14 residues. The CDR3: CATSWGGHGEKLFF. For the CDR3, the DNA is TGTGCCACCAGTTGGGGAGGGCACGGTGAAAAACTGTTTTTT.

About this clonotype: With a much larger clone just one base away, this may be a read error. This chain uses TRBV6-5 with TRBJ2-6; 7 nucleotides line up with TRBD1. The CDR3 runs 15 residues. CDR1 is MNHEY and CDR2 is SVGAGI in the germline V gene. CDR3 DNA sequence: TGTGCCAGCAGGGGACAGTCCTCTGGGGCCAACGTCATGACTTTC. This translates into CASRGQSSGANVMTF.

The J gene is TRBJ2-7, the V gene TRBV12-5; D is possibly TRBD1 (5 bases). The V gene lost 3 bases and the J gene lost 2 bases, with 11 bases spanning the gap. The V gene's germline CDR1 is LGHNT and CDR2 FRNRAP. The CDR3 consists of 14 residues. Here the CDR3 DNA reads TGTGCTAGTGGTTTCCAGGGTGTCACCTACGAGCAGTACTTC. As protein: CASGFQGVTYEQYF.

Turning to this clonotype: Given a much more abundant clone one base away, this may be a read error. The chain recombines TRBV6-5 with TRBJ2-7; 9 positions agree with TRBD1. The CDR3 covers 15 residues. Per the germline V gene, CDR1 is MNHEY and CDR2 is SVGAGI. The CDR3 DNA reads as TGTGCCAGCAGCCCACGGGGGACAGGGTCCTACGAGCGGTACTTC. It codes for CASSPRGTGSYERYF.

This clonotype was observed a few times. The V call is TRBV11-2, the J call TRBJ1-5, with 9 bases aligning to TRBD1. CDR3 length: 15 amino acids. The V and J ends lost 5 bases and 1 base, in that order; junction bases with no gene match: 3. Germline values: CDR1 SGHAT, CDR2 FQNNGV. CDR3 in amino acids: CASSHDRGSNQPQHF. The DNA for the CDR3 is TGTGCCAGCAGCCACGACAGGGGGAGCAATCAGCCCCAGCATTTT.

This CDR3 reads CASSSSGNQETQYF. In DNA, the CDR3 is TGTGCCAGCAGCTCCTCTGGGAACCAAGAGACCCAGTACTTC. J is TRBJ2-5 and V is TRBV7-9; D is ambiguous. CDR1 and CDR2 (germline): SEHNR, FQNEAQ (reference sequence). Between the trimmed V and J ends, which lost 4 bases and 0 bases, there was a span of 9 bases. CDR3 length equals 14 residues.

As for this clonotype: This sequence may be a read error, since a much larger clone differs from it by one base. The chain employs TRBV6-1 and TRBJ2-1, with TRBD2 matching over 11 bases. Germline V gives CDR1 MNHNS, CDR2 SASEGT. This CDR3 has 16 amino acids. Unmatched junction bases numbered 8, after V lost 0 bases and J lost 10 bases. CDR3 nucleotide sequence: TGTGCCAGCAGTGAAGCGGTTGGGGGACTAGCGGAAGAGCAGTTCTTC. This gives the protein CASSEAVGGLAEEQFF.

Ten or more counts support this clonotype. The V call is TRBV29-1, the J call TRBJ2-3, with D possibly matching TRBD2 (5 bases). The V gene's germline CDR1 is SQVTM and CDR2 ANQGSEA. This CDR3 region has 14 residues. V gave up 1 base and J gave up 2 bases, with 10 bases separating them. Here the CDR3 DNA reads TGCAGCGTTGAAGGGGTCCTAGCCACAGATACGCAGTATTTT. It encodes CSVEGVLATDTQYF.

The genes are TRBV19 and TRBJ1-5; D might be TRBD1 (5 bases). The length of the CDR3 is 15 residues. V lost 1 base and J lost 6, with 13 bases in between. Germline CDR1 LNHDA, CDR2 SQIVND (reference sequence). The DNA of the CDR3 is TGTGCCAGTAGTATAGGGACAATTTTTTCTCAGCCCCAGCATTTT. Translating it yields CASSIGTIFSQPQHF.

Points on this clonotype: A much larger clone differs from this one at a single base, so this may be a read error. J is TRBJ2-3 and V is TRBV12-3 or TRBV12-4; no definite D call. The CDR3 totals 12 residues. The CDR3 loop is CDTTRSTDTQYF. CDR3 bases: TGTGACACTACCCGGAGCACAGATACGCAGTATTTT.

This clonotype has just a few counts. The chain employs TRBV12-1 and TRBJ1-2; TRBD1, as called in the table, went unchecked against the DNA. TRBV12-1 is a known pseudogene. The CDR3 length is 16 residues. The CDR3 DNA reads as TGTGCCAGCAGCTTTATCCTCTCGGGACAGTCCTATGGCTACACCTTC. The encoded protein is CASSFILSGQSYGYTF.

Concerning this clonotype: Mismatch with germline at one junction end may stem from a read error. This chain connects TRBV6-5 to TRBJ2-7; perhaps D is TRBD1 or TRBD2 (6 bases each). The CDR3 is 14 amino acids. Germline-derived CDR1 and CDR2 are MNHEY and SVGAGI. For the CDR3, the DNA is TGTGCCAGCAGGACGGGGGCCGAAATCTACGGGCAGTACTTC. Its protein product is CASRTGAEIYGQYF.

This sequence joins TRBV29-1 and TRBJ2-1; D is possibly TRBD1 (6 bases). V dropped 2 bases and J dropped 4 bases, with 15 bases sitting between them. CDR3 length: 15 amino acids. Germline CDR1 SQVTM, CDR2 ANQGSEA. CDR3 region: CSVESAGALYNEQFF. The DNA of the CDR3 is TGCAGCGTTGAATCAGCAGGGGCGTTGTACAATGAGCAGTTCTTC.